A single TCR beta chain is shown here with its context. The CDR3 sequence is 14 residues long. Between the trimmed V and J ends, which lost 2 bases and 4 bases, there was a span of 10 bases. Germline loops: CDR1 SGHTS, CDR2 YDEGEE. Profiled with immunoSEQ multiplex PCR; TCRdb holds only in-frame clones, not every one. The data show about 100,000 clones, with around 90% seen just once and 3% to 3.5% held by the top ten. This record comes from a study of T cell changes during pregnancy in multiple sclerosis. The chain links TRBV5-8 to TRBJ2-1; a possible D gene is TRBD2 (5 bases). Source: peripheral blood, taken in the second trimester of pregnancy. The clonotype originates from a female donor with multiple sclerosis, enrolled in a pregnancy study. For the CDR3, the DNA is TGTGCCAGCAGCTTAGGCGACTATTACAATGAGCAGTTCTTC. It encodes CASSLGDYYNEQFF.